The T cell receptor (beta chain) described here comes from a study of regulatory T cells in long-lasting Graves disease. As for time point: newly diagnosed GD, antithyroid drugs for less than 3 months. Preparation of the TCR library used RNA extracted from PBMCs. CDR1 is KGHSH and CDR2 is LQKENI in the germline V gene. CDR3 length equals 16 residues. The V end lost 3 bases, the J end lost 2 bases, and 13 bases lay between the germline ends. Arm-PCR of CDR3 regions and iRepertoire HTBI primers were used to build TCR beta libraries. TCRdb analysed the multiplex PCR reads with MiXCR anew, one entry per CDR3 protein. The table has some 250,000 distinct CDR3 sequences, roughly 18% seen once. This clonotype was recorded many times. The sample also formed part of further work on T cells in Graves' hyperthyroidism and ophthalmopathy. That work adds: Researchers ran a first-round RT-PCR on the TCR CDR3 using the HTBI primer set. Blood held most thyroid clonotypes expanded above 0.001 frequency.

This rearrangement joins TRBV18 to TRBJ2-2; D is uncertain. Specimen: peripheral blood mononuclear cells (PBMCs), collected at new diagnosis, from a patient treated with antithyroid drugs. This TCR was sampled from a woman between 25 and 40 years old with Graves disease. The CDR3 DNA is TGTGCCAGCTCACCTTTCGTCACAGCTAACACCGGGGAGCTGTTTTTT. Protein product: CASSPFVTANTGELFF.